Listed below are T cell receptor beta chains from one sample, sequenced in a study of T cell responses to AZD1222 COVID-19 vaccine. Sequenced by immunoSEQ multiplex PCR; TCRdb stores in-frame clones only, minus some. The sample holds under 140,000 clones; around 89% are singletons and the top ten take over 1.5%. The sample in question was peripheral blood, obtained on day 0 of AZD1222 vaccination. The receptor source for this set is an adult in good health. Both conserved end residues are part of each CDR3. D genes are given only for firm matches. Only some rows state a clone size, as once, few, many or a class for expanded clones.

J: TRBJ2-7; D: TRBD2; V: TRBV11-3; size: -; CDR3: CASSPGLAVYCCDYEQYF; DNA: TGTGCCAGCAGCCCTGGCCTAGCGGTTTATTGCTGCGACTACGAGCAGTACTTC
J: TRBJ1-2; D: TRBD1; V: TRBV5-1; size: -; CDR3: CASSHGDPGGYGYTF; DNA: TGCGCCAGCAGCCACGGGGACCCAGGGGGCTATGGCTACACCTTC
J: TRBJ1-3; D: -; V: TRBV11-2; size: -; CDR3: CASSLAVNRAGSSGNTIYF; DNA: TGTGCCAGCAGCTTAGCCGTGAACAGGGCCGGGAGCTCTGGAAACACCATATATTTT
J: TRBJ1-3; D: -; V: TRBV15; size: -; CDR3: CATRGHSGNTIYF; DNA: TGTGCCACCAGGGGGCACTCTGGAAACACCATATATTTT
J: TRBJ2-7; D: TRBD1; V: TRBV14; size: -; CDR3: CASSPGQTGLNEQYF; DNA: TGTGCCAGCAGCCCCGGCCAGACAGGGTTAAACGAGCAGTACTTC
J: TRBJ2-3; D: TRBD2; V: TRBV5-1; size: -; CDR3: CASSSAPGSGRTDTQYF; DNA: TGCGCCAGCAGCTCGGCCCCTGGGAGCGGGAGAACAGATACGCAGTATTTT
J: TRBJ1-2; D: -; V: TRBV13; size: -; CDR3: CASSSDSNYGYTF; DNA: TGTGCCAGCAGCTCCGACAGTAACTATGGCTACACCTTC
J: TRBJ2-7; D: -; V: TRBV10-3; size: -; CDR3: CAIAARTVGEQYF; DNA: TGTGCCATCGCCGCCCGGACAGTGGGCGAGCAGTACTTC
J: TRBJ2-1; D: TRBD2; V: TRBV5-1; size: -; CDR3: CASNPSGTGDEQFF; DNA: TGCGCCAGCAACCCTAGCGGGACTGGGGATGAGCAGTTCTTC
J: TRBJ2-1; D: -; V: TRBV2; size: -; CDR3: CASSEAGSSYNEQFF; DNA: TGTGCCAGCAGTGAAGCGGGGAGCTCCTACAATGAGCAGTTCTTC
J: TRBJ1-1; D: TRBD1; V: TRBV5-1; size: few; CDR3: CASSDTGGTTEAFF; DNA: TGCGCCAGCAGCGATACAGGGGGTACCACTGAAGCTTTCTTT
J: TRBJ1-4; D: -; V: TRBV20-1; size: few; CDR3: CSASSIDAVEKLFF; DNA: TGCAGTGCTAGTTCGATCGATGCGGTTGAAAAACTGTTTTTT
J: TRBJ2-2; D: TRBD1; V: TRBV7-9; size: -; CDR3: CASSLPQGATGELFF; DNA: TGTGCCAGCAGCTTACCACAGGGGGCCACCGGGGAGCTGTTTTTT
J: TRBJ1-2; D: TRBD1; V: TRBV10-1; size: -; CDR3: CASSDAGQGEGYTF; DNA: TGCGCCAGCAGTGATGCCGGACAGGGGGAAGGCTACACCTTC
J: TRBJ2-2; D: -; V: TRBV28; size: -; CDR3: CASSITATLTGELFF; DNA: TGTGCCAGCAGTATAACGGCTACCCTTACCGGGGAGCTGTTTTTT
J: TRBJ2-7; D: -; V: TRBV10-2; size: -; CDR3: CASSAAGDYEQYF; DNA: TGCGCCAGCAGTGCGGCAGGGGACTACGAGCAGTACTTC
J: TRBJ1-1; D: TRBD1; V: TRBV5-1; size: once; CDR3: CASSAGQGMNTEAFF; DNA: TGCGCCAGCAGCGCCGGACAGGGTATGAACACTGAAGCTTTCTTT
J: TRBJ2-4; D: -; V: TRBV10-3; size: -; CDR3: CAISEKVVLAKNIQYF; DNA: TGTGCCATCAGTGAGAAGGTCGTGCTAGCCAAAAACATTCAGTACTTC
J: TRBJ2-7; D: TRBD2; V: TRBV5-6; size: -; CDR3: CASSPMVVAGEQYF; DNA: TGTGCCAGCAGCCCGATGGTCGTAGCGGGCGAGCAGTACTTC
J: TRBJ1-1; D: TRBD1; V: TRBV7-6; size: -; CDR3: CASSLQGVNTEAFF; DNA: TGTGCCAGCAGCCTGCAGGGGGTGAACACTGAAGCTTTCTTT
J: TRBJ1-1; D: TRBD1; V: TRBV5-1; size: -; CDR3: CASSGPGTGDTEAFF; DNA: TGCGCCAGCAGCGGACCCGGGACAGGGGATACTGAAGCTTTCTTT
J: TRBJ1-5; D: -; V: TRBV19; size: -; CDR3: CASSQDQSRGSNQPQHF; DNA: TGTGCCAGTAGCCAAGATCAAAGCCGGGGCAGCAATCAGCCCCAGCATTTT
J: TRBJ1-1; D: -; V: TRBV30; size: -; CDR3: CAWSGYKNTEAFF; DNA: TGTGCCTGGAGTGGGTACAAGAACACTGAAGCTTTCTTT
J: TRBJ2-5; D: TRBD2; V: TRBV19; size: -; CDR3: CASSKTFLAGGGETQYF; DNA: TGTGCCAGTAGTAAAACCTTCCTAGCGGGCGGAGGAGAGACCCAGTACTTC
J: TRBJ1-2; D: -; V: TRBV2; size: -; CDR3: CASSDAAGIPNGYTF; DNA: TGTGCCAGCAGTGATGCGGCAGGCATCCCCAATGGCTACACCTTC
J: TRBJ1-2; D: -; V: TRBV10-3; size: -; CDR3: CAISEKNNYGYTF; DNA: TGTGCCATCAGTGAAAAGAATAACTATGGCTACACCTTC
J: TRBJ1-5; D: -; V: TRBV9; size: -; CDR3: CASSLGSRPDQPQHF; DNA: TGTGCCAGCAGCCTCGGGTCCCGACCCGATCAGCCCCAGCATTTT
J: TRBJ1-5; D: -; V: TRBV6-5; size: -; CDR3: CASSYGVGVAQPQHF; DNA: TGTGCCAGCAGTTACGGCGTCGGCGTGGCTCAGCCCCAGCATTTT
J: TRBJ2-5; D: -; V: TRBV7-9; size: -; CDR3: CASSLFPSQETQYF; DNA: TGTGCCAGCAGCTTATTCCCCTCTCAAGAGACCCAGTACTTC
J: TRBJ2-7; D: TRBD1; V: TRBV7-6; size: -; CDR3: CASSLTGAYYDEQYF; DNA: TGTGCCAGCAGCTTGACAGGGGCGTACTATGACGAGCAGTACTTC
J: TRBJ1-2; D: TRBD1; V: TRBV11-2; size: -; CDR3: CASSLLRGFRSYGYTF; DNA: TGTGCCAGCAGCCTCCTCAGGGGGTTCCGTTCTTATGGCTACACCTTC
J: TRBJ2-2; D: -; V: TRBV24-1; size: -; CDR3: CATSDLRGTGELFF; DNA: TGTGCCACCAGTGATCTGCGGGGTACCGGGGAGCTGTTTTTT
J: TRBJ2-1; D: -; V: TRBV7-9; size: -; CDR3: CASSRRYREMAYNEQFF; DNA: TGTGCCAGCAGCCGACGTTACCGGGAGATGGCTTACAATGAGCAGTTCTTC
J: TRBJ1-5; D: -; V: TRBV6-1; size: -; CDR3: CASSGTPQTRYSQPQHF; DNA: TGTGCCAGCAGTGGAACCCCCCAGACTCGATATAGTCAGCCCCAGCATTTT
J: TRBJ2-7; D: -; V: TRBV20-1; size: -; CDR3: CSATGSYEQYF; DNA: TGCAGTGCAACAGGGTCCTACGAGCAGTACTTC
J: TRBJ2-1; D: -; V: TRBV29-1; size: -; CDR3: CSVPGRVRAEEQFF; DNA: TGCAGCGTCCCCGGACGGGTCCGGGCAGAGGAGCAGTTCTTC
J: TRBJ1-3; D: -; V: TRBV30; size: -; CDR3: CAWSLGDTIYF; DNA: TGTGCCTGGAGTTTGGGGGACACCATATATTTT
J: TRBJ1-2; D: -; V: TRBV29-1; size: -; CDR3: CSASDSSYGYTF; DNA: TGCAGCGCCTCGGACAGCTCCTATGGCTACACCTTC
J: TRBJ1-1; D: TRBD1; V: TRBV13; size: -; CDR3: CASSARTGEAFF; DNA: TGTGCCAGCAGCGCTCGGACAGGGGAAGCTTTCTTT
J: TRBJ2-1; D: TRBD2; V: TRBV7-2; size: -; CDR3: CASSLGLADEQFF; DNA: TGTGCCAGCAGCTTGGGACTAGCCGATGAGCAGTTCTTC
J: TRBJ2-7; D: TRBD1; V: TRBV5-4; size: -; CDR3: CASSFGQGLDVYEQYF; DNA: TGTGCCAGCAGCTTCGGACAGGGATTAGATGTCTACGAGCAGTACTTC
J: TRBJ1-3; D: TRBD1; V: TRBV19; size: -; CDR3: CASTRTGGAGNTIYF; DNA: TGTGCCAGTACTAGGACAGGGGGCGCCGGAAACACCATATATTTT
J: TRBJ2-3; D: -; V: TRBV19; size: -; CDR3: CASKLVGQDTQYF; DNA: TGTGCCAGTAAACTGGTGGGTCAAGATACGCAGTATTTT
J: TRBJ2-3; D: TRBD2; V: TRBV19; size: -; CDR3: CASSPAGGGTDTQYF; DNA: TGTGCCAGTAGTCCAGCGGGGGGAGGCACAGATACGCAGTATTTT
J: TRBJ1-2; D: -; V: TRBV3-1/TRBV3-2; size: -; CDR3: CASSPILGGNYGYTF; DNA: TGTGCCAGCAGCCCGATTTTAGGGGGTAACTATGGCTACACCTTC
J: TRBJ2-7; D: TRBD2; V: TRBV4-1; size: -; CDR3: CASSHYVREGGRYEQYF; DNA: TGCGCCAGCAGCCACTACGTCCGGGAGGGAGGTCGTTACGAGCAGTACTTC
J: TRBJ1-2; D: TRBD1; V: TRBV3-1/TRBV3-2; size: -; CDR3: CASSHLGGTGVDINYGYTF; DNA: TGTGCCAGCAGCCACCTCGGGGGGACAGGGGTAGACATTAACTATGGCTACACCTTC
J: TRBJ2-1; D: -; V: TRBV7-9; size: -; CDR3: CASSQGLGAGYNEQFF; DNA: TGTGCCAGCAGCCAGGGGCTGGGGGCGGGTTACAATGAGCAGTTCTTC
J: TRBJ2-4; D: -; V: TRBV5-4; size: -; CDR3: CASSLVGSGPLDIQYF; DNA: TGTGCCAGCAGCTTGGTAGGGAGCGGACCTTTGGACATTCAGTACTTC
J: TRBJ2-3; D: -; V: TRBV27; size: -; CDR3: CASSLVTHSTDTQYF; DNA: TGTGCCAGCAGTTTGGTGACTCACAGCACAGATACGCAGTATTTT
J: TRBJ2-1; D: -; V: TRBV9; size: -; CDR3: CASSVESLRGDEQFF; DNA: TGTGCCAGCAGCGTAGAGTCGCTACGGGGTGATGAGCAGTTCTTC